Below are 14 T cell receptor beta chains sequenced from a single sample in a study of cytomegalovirus exposure and HLA in healthy donors. Use of 60 Vbeta and 13 Jbeta primers characterized the PCR. Sequencing was performed with immunoSEQ multiplex PCR; in TCRdb, only in-frame clones are kept and a portion is missing. The data hold some 90,000 clones, with about 70% observed a single time. Sequencing input: PBMCs. These TCRs come from a woman in her 70s in good health and CMV-seropositive.

The chain recombines TRBV7-9 with TRBJ1-5; D gene uncertain. Trimming removed 5 bases at V and 7 bases at J, with 9 bases between. CDR1 and CDR2 from the germline V gene are SEHNR and FQNEAQ (reference sequence). CDR3 length: 12 amino acids. The CDR3 DNA reads as TGTGCCAGCAGCGTCATGGGCCAGCCCCAGCATTTT. The encoded protein is CASSVMGQPQHF.

The table lists this clone with a count of one. The chain recombines TRBV10-1 with TRBJ2-7; TRBD2 aligns across 8 bases. There are 14 residues in the CDR3. With V trimmed by 5 bases and J by 6 bases, 9 bases remained unmatched. Germline assignment: CDR1 WNHNN and CDR2 SYGVQD (reference sequence). The CDR3 DNA reads as TGCGCCAGCAGTAGCGGGGGTTTCGGACGCGAGCAGTACTTC. Residues: CASSSGGFGREQYF.

The chain links TRBV4-2 to TRBJ1-6; D unclear. Looked up from germline, CDR1 is LGHNA and CDR2 is YNFKEQ. V was cut by 1 base and J by 2 bases, with 9 bases left in between. The CDR3 length is 16 residues. The CDR3 is CASSQVTQTYNSPLHF. The CDR3 DNA reads TGTGCCAGCAGCCAAGTAACGCAGACCTATAATTCACCCCTCCACTTT.

The V and J genes are TRBV6-5 and TRBJ2-1; 9 nucleotides align to TRBD1. V was pared by 7 bases and J by 4 bases, with 8 bases of the junction left unmatched. Germline V gene sequence: CDR1 MNHEY, CDR2 SVGAGI. The CDR3 is 15 amino acids. CDR3 region: CASTSGQGAYNEQFF. The CDR3 nucleotides read TGTGCCAGCACTTCGGGACAGGGAGCTTACAATGAGCAGTTCTTC.

The V and J genes are TRBV21-1 and TRBJ2-1; TRBD1, the table's D call, was not compared with the DNA. TRBV21-1 is designated a pseudogene. CDR3 length: 23 residues. The CDR3, as DNA: TGTGCCAGCAGCAAAGGTCTAAAACAGGGGGGCTGCCGGCGGGAGAGCTCCTACAATGAGCAGTTCTTC. As protein: CASSKGLKQGGCRRESSYNEQFF.

A word on this clone: The same CDR3 arises from other DNA sequences in this sample as well. This chain connects TRBV19 to TRBJ2-7; tentative D call: TRBD1 (6 bases). CDR1 and CDR2 from the germline V gene are LNHDA and SQIVND (reference sequence). The V and J ends lost 3 bases and 4 bases respectively, with 10 bases between them. CDR3 length: 13 residues. CDR3 amino acids: CASSIETGYEQYF. CDR3 sequence (DNA): TGTGCCAGTAGTATCGAAACAGGGTACGAGCAGTACTTC.

The V and J genes are TRBV4-1 and TRBJ2-7, with 8 positions matching TRBD1. CDR1 and CDR2 (germline): MGHRA, YSYEKL. With V trimmed by 1 base and J by 9 bases, 14 bases remained unmatched. This CDR3 spans 16 amino acids. The CDR3 DNA sequence: TGCGCCAGCAGCCAAGTGGGGACAGGCAATCAGGCCGGGCAGTACTTC. Amino acids: CASSQVGTGNQAGQYF.

The genes are TRBV5-4 and TRBJ1-2; 9 nucleotides match TRBD1. Germline V gene data show CDR1 as SGHNT and CDR2 as YYREEE (reference sequence). Unmatched junction bases numbered 14, after V lost 4 bases and J lost 10 bases. This CDR3 has 15 residues. This chain's CDR3 is CASSGQGQGPADYTF. CDR3 nucleotide sequence: TGTGCCAGCAGCGGACAGGGACAGGGCCCTGCTGACTACACCTTC. Complete variable domain (other parts from reference TRBV5-4 and TRBJ1-2): ETGVTQSPTHLIKTRGQQVTLRCSSQSGHNTVSWYQQALGQGPQFIFQYYREEENGRGNFPPRFSGLQFPNYSSELNVNALELDDSALYLCASSGQGQGPADYTFGSGTRLTVV.

This clone was seen only once. This rearrangement joins TRBV28 to TRBJ2-7; maybe TRBD1 (5 bases). Germline CDR1 reads MDHEN; CDR2 reads SYDVKM. This CDR3 comprises 17 residues. Trimming shortened V by 8 bases and J by 5 bases, and 28 bases separated the two germline ends. The CDR3 loop reads CASHEGAPENPKNEQYF. CDR3 coding DNA: TGTGCCAGCCACGAAGGGGCGCCCGAAAATCCGAAAAACGAGCAGTACTTC.

The chain recombines TRBV2 with TRBJ2-2; weak D call: TRBD1 (5 bases). Germline V gene lookup returns CDR1 SNHLY and CDR2 FYNNEI. The CDR3 sequence is 13 residues long. V dropped 7 bases and J dropped 1 base, with 7 bases sitting between them. The CDR3 region is CASTTVNTGELFF. The DNA for the CDR3 is TGTGCCAGCACGACAGTGAACACCGGGGAGCTGTTTTTT.

V and J are TRBV2 and TRBJ1-5; 9 bases are shared with TRBD1. Germline V gene data show CDR1 as SNHLY and CDR2 as FYNNEI. The CDR3 covers 15 residues. V gave up 6 bases and J gave up 4 bases; unmatched junction bases: 7. CDR3 DNA sequence: TGTGCCAGCAGGACCGACAGGGGGGGGAATCAGCCCCAGCATTTT. It yields the protein CASRTDRGGNQPQHF.

The chain joins TRBV5-1 to TRBJ2-5, with 12 bases identical to TRBD2. The germline V gene has CDR1 SGHRS and CDR2 YFSETQ. The J segment lost 4 bases and the V segment lost 4 bases, leaving 5 bases of the junction unmatched. The CDR3 is 15 amino acids. The DNA of the CDR3 is TGCGCCAGCAGCGTTGCGGGACTAGCGGGAGAGACCCAGTACTTC. It translates to CASSVAGLAGETQYF.

V usage is TRBV23-1 and J usage is TRBJ2-7; no firm D call. TRBV23-1 is an ORF; its function is uncertain. The CDR3 length is 16 residues. V was clipped by 0 bases and J by 0 bases, with 12 bases between them. In nucleotides, the CDR3 is TGCGCCAGCAGTCAATCGGGCGACACGGCCTCCTACGAGCAGTACTTC. Translation gives CASSQSGDTASYEQYF.

There are a few counts of this clone. The chain couples TRBV29-1 to TRBJ2-1, with D uncertain. The CDR3 contains 12 residues. Germline CDR1 and CDR2: SQVTM and ANQGSEA. Trimming cost V 5 bases and J 2 bases, with 7 bases left between them. The CDR3 sequence: CSVIVAYNEQFF. As DNA, the CDR3 is TGCAGCGTTATTGTCGCCTACAATGAGCAGTTCTTC.